This entry features one T cell receptor (beta chain) sequence. Its antigen remains unidentified. These data come from a study of T cell responses to AZD1222 COVID-19 vaccine. Findings of the study overall: In a largely white British group with more females than males, clonal diversity was possibly underestimated. Nearly half of unique spike-specific TCRs reportedly avoided B.1.351 and B.1.1.7 mutated regions. Dominant at 160-218 and 743-854, vaccine-associated CD4 TCRs also spanned spike. Only after the peak T cell response were repertoires sampled.

Clones were read by immunoSEQ multiplex PCR, and TCRdb kept only the in-frame ones, dropping some. Of about 130,000 clones listed, 91% are singletons. The germline CDR1 and CDR2 sequences are MNHEY and SVGEGT. Losses at the gene ends were 5 bases for V and 13 bases for J; bases not matched to a gene: 7. The CDR3 is made up of 11 amino acids. The chain has TRBV6-2 or TRBV6-3 and TRBJ1-1; TRBD1 aligns across 7 bases. This sample comprised peripheral blood, obtained on day 0 of AZD1222 vaccination. The origin of this receptor is an adult in good health. DNA for the CDR3: TGTGCCAGCAGTGACGACAGGGAGGATTTCTTT. Residues: CASSDDREDFF.